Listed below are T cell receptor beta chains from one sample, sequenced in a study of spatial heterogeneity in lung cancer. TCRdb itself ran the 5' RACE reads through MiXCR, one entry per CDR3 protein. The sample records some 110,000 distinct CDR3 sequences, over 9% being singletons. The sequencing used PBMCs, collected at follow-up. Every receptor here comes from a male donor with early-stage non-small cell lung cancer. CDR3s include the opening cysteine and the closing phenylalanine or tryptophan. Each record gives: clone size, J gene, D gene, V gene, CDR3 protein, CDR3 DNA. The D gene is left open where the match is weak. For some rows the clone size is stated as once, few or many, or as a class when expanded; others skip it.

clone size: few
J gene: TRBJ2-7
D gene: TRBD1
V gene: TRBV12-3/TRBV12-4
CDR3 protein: CASSWGQGLLLNSPDF
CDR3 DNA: TGTGCCAGCAGTTGGGGACAGGGGTTGCTTCTCAATTCTCCGGACTTC

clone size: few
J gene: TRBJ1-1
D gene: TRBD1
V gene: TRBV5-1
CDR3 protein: CASSLDNPTGGTEAFF
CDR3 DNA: TGCGCCAGCAGCTTGGATAACCCGACAGGGGGCACTGAAGCTTTCTTT

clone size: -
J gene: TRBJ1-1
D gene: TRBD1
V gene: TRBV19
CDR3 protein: CASSPRQGQGAFF
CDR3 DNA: TGTGCCAGTAGTCCACGACAGGGTCAGGGAGCTTTCTTT

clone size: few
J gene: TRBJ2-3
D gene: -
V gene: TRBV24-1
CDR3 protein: CATKSTDTQYF
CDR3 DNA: TGTGCCACCAAGTCAACAGATACGCAGTATTTT

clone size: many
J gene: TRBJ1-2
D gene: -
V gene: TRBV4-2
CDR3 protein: CASSRGTTSQGGYTF
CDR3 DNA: TGTGCCAGCAGCCGCGGGACAACCTCCCAGGGAGGCTACACCTTC

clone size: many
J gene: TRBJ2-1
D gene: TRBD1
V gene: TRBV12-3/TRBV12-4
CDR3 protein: CASSQTGAERGGEQFF
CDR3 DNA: TGTGCCAGCAGCCAAACAGGGGCTGAGAGAGGCGGTGAGCAGTTCTTC

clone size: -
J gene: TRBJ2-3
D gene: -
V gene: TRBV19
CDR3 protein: CASRSSSTDTQYF
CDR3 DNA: TGTGCCAGCCGGTCCTCAAGCACAGATACGCAGTATTTT

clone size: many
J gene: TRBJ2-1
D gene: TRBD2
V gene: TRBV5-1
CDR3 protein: CASSLAGLLSYNEQFF
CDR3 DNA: TGCGCCAGCAGCTTGGCGGGACTACTCTCCTACAATGAGCAGTTCTTC

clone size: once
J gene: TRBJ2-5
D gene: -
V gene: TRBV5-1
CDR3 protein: CASSVEQETQYF
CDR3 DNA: TGCGCCAGCAGCGTCGAACAAGAGACCCAGTACTTC

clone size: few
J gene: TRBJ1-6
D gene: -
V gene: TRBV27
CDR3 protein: CASSARGSPLHF
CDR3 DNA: TGTGCCAGCAGTGCGCGGGGGTCACCCCTCCACTTT

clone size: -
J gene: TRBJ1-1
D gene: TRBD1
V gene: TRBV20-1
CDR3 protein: CSAPKQGTEAFF
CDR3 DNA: TGCAGTGCTCCAAAACAGGGGACTGAAGCTTTCTTT

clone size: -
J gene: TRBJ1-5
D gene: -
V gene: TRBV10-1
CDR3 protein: CATSDSNQPQHF
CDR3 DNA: TGCGCCACCTCCGATAGCAATCAGCCCCAGCATTTT

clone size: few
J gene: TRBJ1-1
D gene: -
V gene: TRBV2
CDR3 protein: CASSGMKNTEAFF
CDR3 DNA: TGTGCCAGCAGTGGGATGAAGAACACTGAAGCTTTCTTT

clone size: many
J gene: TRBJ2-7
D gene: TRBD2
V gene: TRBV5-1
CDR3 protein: CASSPGGASNEQYF
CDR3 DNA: TGCGCCAGCAGCCCCGGGGGGGCCAGCAACGAGCAGTACTTC

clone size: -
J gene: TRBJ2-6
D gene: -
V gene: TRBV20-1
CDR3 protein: CSAKRPSGANVLTF
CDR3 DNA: TGCAGTGCTAAGCGCCCCTCTGGGGCCAACGTCCTGACTTTC

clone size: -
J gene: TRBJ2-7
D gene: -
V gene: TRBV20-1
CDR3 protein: CSARPVNEQYF
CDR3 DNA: TGCAGTGCTAGACCCGTCAACGAGCAGTACTTC

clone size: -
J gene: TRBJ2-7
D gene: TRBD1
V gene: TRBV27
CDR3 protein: CASSLKRDRSYEQYF
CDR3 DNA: TGTGCCAGCAGTTTAAAGAGGGACAGGTCCTACGAGCAGTACTTC

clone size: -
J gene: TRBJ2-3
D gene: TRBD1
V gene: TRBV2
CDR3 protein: CASSEGTGGTDTQYF
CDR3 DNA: TGTGCCAGCAGTGAAGGGACAGGGGGCACAGATACGCAGTATTTT

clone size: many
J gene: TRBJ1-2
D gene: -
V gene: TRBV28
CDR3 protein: CASSLNQNYGYTF
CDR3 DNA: TGTGCCAGCAGTTTAAACCAGAACTATGGCTACACCTTC

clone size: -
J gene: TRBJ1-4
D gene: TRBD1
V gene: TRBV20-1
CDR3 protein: CSARRTGLNEKLFF
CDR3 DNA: TGCAGTGCTAGACGGACAGGGCTTAATGAAAAACTGTTTTTT

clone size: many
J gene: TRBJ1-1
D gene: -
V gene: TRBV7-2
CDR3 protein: CASSFWSTEAFF
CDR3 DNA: TGTGCCAGCAGCTTCTGGTCCACTGAAGCTTTCTTT

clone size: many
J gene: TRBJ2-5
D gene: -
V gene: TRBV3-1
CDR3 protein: CASSQAGEADQETQYF
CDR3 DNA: TGTGCCAGCAGCCAAGCGGGGGAGGCAGATCAAGAGACCCAGTACTTC

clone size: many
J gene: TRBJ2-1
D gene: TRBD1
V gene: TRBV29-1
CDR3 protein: CSVSDRDRNEQFF
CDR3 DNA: TGCAGCGTATCGGACAGGGATAGAAATGAGCAGTTCTTC

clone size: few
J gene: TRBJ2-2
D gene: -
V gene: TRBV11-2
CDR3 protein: CASSLLDTGELFF
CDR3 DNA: TGTGCCAGCAGCTTATTGGACACCGGGGAGCTGTTTTTT

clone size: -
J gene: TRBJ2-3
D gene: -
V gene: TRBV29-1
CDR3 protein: CSWILGRFSDTQYF
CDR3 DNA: TGCAGCTGGATCCTGGGCCGTTTCTCGGATACGCAGTATTTT

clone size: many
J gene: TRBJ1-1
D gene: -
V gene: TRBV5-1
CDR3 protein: CASSLFTDLGTEAFF
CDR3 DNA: TGCGCCAGCAGCTTGTTCACAGATCTGGGCACTGAAGCTTTCTTT

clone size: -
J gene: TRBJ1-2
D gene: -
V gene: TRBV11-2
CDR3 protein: CASSLGREYGYTF
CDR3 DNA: TGTGCCAGCAGCTTAGGGAGGGAGTATGGCTACACCTTC

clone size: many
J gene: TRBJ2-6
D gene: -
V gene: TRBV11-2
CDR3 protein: CASSSVGGAGANVLTF
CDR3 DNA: TGTGCCAGCAGCTCCGTCGGAGGGGCTGGGGCCAACGTCCTGACTTTC

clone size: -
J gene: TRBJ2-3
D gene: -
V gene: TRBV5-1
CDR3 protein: CASSLQGAEDTQYF
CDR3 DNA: TGCGCCAGCAGCCTACAGGGAGCCGAAGATACGCAGTATTTT

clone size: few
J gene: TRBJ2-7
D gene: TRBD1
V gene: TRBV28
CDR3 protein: CASSEPGTGAYEQYF
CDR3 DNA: TGTGCCAGCAGCGAACCCGGGACAGGGGCCTACGAGCAGTACTTC

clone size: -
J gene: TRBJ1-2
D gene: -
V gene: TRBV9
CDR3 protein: CASSMPLAGYGYTF
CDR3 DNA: TGTGCCAGCAGCATGCCCTTGGCGGGCTATGGCTACACCTTC

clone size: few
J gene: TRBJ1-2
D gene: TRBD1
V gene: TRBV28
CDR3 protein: CASSPGTGGSVYGYTF
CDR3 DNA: TGTGCCAGCAGTCCCGGGACAGGGGGATCGGTCTATGGCTACACCTTC

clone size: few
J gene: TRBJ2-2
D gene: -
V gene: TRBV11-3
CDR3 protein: CASSFQVLTNTGELFF
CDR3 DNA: TGTGCCAGCAGCTTTCAGGTGCTGACGAACACCGGGGAGCTGTTTTTT

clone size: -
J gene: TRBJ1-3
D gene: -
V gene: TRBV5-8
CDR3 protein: CASSFKLLRDTIYF
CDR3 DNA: TGTGCCAGCAGCTTTAAGCTCTTGCGGGACACCATATATTTT

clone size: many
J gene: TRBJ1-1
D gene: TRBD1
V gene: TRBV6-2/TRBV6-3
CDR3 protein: CASSYSNDRASEAFF
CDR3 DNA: TGTGCCAGCAGTTACTCAAATGACAGGGCCTCTGAAGCTTTCTTT

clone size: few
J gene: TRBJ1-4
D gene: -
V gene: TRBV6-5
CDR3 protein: CASSYLPLEGTNEKLFF
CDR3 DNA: TGTGCCAGCAGTTACTTACCTCTGGAGGGGACTAATGAAAAACTGTTTTTT

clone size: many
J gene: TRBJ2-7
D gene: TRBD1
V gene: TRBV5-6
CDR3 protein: CASTSQGSRYEQYF
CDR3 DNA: TGTGCCAGCACCTCACAGGGGTCTCGATACGAGCAGTACTTC

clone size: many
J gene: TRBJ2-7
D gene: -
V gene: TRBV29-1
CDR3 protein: CSVEVAAEGSWYEQYF
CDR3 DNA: TGCAGCGTTGAAGTGGCAGCCGAAGGGTCGTGGTACGAGCAGTACTTC

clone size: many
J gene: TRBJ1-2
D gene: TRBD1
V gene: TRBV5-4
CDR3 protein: CASSLPPSRQGTSYTF
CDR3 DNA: TGTGCCAGCAGCTTGCCCCCTTCCCGACAGGGGACTAGCTACACCTTC

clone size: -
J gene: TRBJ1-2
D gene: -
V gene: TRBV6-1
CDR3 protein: CASSADRVYTF
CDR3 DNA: TGTGCCAGCAGTGCCGACAGAGTCTACACCTTC

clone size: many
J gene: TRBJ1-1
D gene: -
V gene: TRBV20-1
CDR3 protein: CSAKLALNTEAFF
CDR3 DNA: TGCAGTGCTAAGTTAGCCCTTAACACTGAAGCTTTCTTT

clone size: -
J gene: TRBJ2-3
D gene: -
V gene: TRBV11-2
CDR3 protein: CASSPLGSYAGTQYF
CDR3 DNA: TGTGCCAGCAGCCCCCTTGGGTCCTATGCCGGCACGCAGTATTTT

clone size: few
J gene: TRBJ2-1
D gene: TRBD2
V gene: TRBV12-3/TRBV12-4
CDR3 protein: CASSLVAGGYNEQFF
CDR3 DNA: TGTGCCAGCAGTTTAGTAGCGGGGGGTTACAATGAGCAGTTCTTC

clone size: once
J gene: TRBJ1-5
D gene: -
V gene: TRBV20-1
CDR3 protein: CSASSGSNQPQHF
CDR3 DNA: TGCAGTGCTAGCTCAGGGTCCAATCAGCCCCAGCATTTT

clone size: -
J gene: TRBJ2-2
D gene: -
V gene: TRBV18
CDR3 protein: CASSQTRNRDNTGELFF
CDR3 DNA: TGTGCCAGCTCACAAACGCGGAACAGGGATAACACCGGGGAGCTGTTTTTT

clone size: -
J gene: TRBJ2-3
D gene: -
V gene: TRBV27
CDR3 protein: CASSPRRGPGDTQYF
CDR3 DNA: TGTGCCAGCAGTCCCCGGCGGGGACCGGGAGATACGCAGTATTTT

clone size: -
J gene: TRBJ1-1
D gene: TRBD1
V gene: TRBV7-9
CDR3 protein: CASSQGQGETEAFF
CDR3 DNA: TGTGCCAGCAGCCAGGGACAGGGAGAGACTGAAGCTTTCTTT

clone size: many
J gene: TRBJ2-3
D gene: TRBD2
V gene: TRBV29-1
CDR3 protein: CSAGGGSTNTQYF
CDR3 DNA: TGCAGCGCAGGCGGGGGAAGCACGAATACGCAGTATTTT

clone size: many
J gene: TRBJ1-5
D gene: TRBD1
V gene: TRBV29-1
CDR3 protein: CSAGTGSNQPQHF
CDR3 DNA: TGCAGCGCTGGGACAGGGAGCAATCAGCCCCAGCATTTT

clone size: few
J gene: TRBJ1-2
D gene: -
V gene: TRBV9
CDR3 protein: CASSPRDYGYTF
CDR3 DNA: TGTGCCAGCAGCCCCAGGGACTATGGCTACACCTTC

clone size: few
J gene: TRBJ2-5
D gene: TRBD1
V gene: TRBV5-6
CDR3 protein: CASSFLTGGGEETQYF
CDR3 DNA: TGTGCCAGCAGCTTCTTGACAGGGGGAGGAGAAGAGACCCAGTACTTC

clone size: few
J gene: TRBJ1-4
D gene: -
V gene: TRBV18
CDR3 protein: CASSPLASEGPGTHEKLFF
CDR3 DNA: TGTGCCAGCTCACCACTTGCCTCCGAAGGCCCAGGGACGCATGAAAAACTGTTTTTT

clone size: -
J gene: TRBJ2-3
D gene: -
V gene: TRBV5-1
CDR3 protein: CASSREQFPPSTDTQYF
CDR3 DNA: TGCGCCAGCAGCCGTGAACAGTTCCCCCCTAGCACAGATACGCAGTATTTT

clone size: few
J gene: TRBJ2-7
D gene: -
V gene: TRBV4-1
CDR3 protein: CASSQDSPYYEQYF
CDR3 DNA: TGCGCCAGCAGCCAAGATTCCCCCTATTACGAGCAGTACTTC

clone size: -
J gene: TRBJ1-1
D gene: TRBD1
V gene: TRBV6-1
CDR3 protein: CASSVRDRGPTEAFF
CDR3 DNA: TGTGCCAGCAGTGTTCGGGACAGGGGCCCTACTGAAGCTTTCTTT